These T cell receptor beta chains were read from a single sample in a study of shared clonotypes between healthy human individuals. Libraries were prepared by immunoSEQ multiplex PCR; TCRdb keeps only in-frame clonotypes and omits some of them. The repertoire holds under 600,000 clones, with almost 97% as singletons. Material: naive CD4+ T cells sorted from blood. Source of these receptors: a woman in her twenties or thirties in good health. Both conserved end residues are part of each CDR3. D genes are given only for firm matches. The size entry is marked missing in some rows and otherwise reads once, few, many or a size class.

v_call	j_call	clone_size	d_call	cdr3_aa	cdr3_nt
TRBV27	TRBJ1-1	-	-	CASSLSRGLGTEAFF	TGTGCCAGCAGTTTATCAAGGGGTTTGGGCACTGAAGCTTTCTTT
TRBV4-1	TRBJ2-7	-	-	CASSQDVGKGARNEQYF	TGCGCCAGCAGCCAAGATGTGGGGAAAGGGGCCAGGAACGAGCAGTACTTC
TRBV12-2	TRBJ2-3	-	-	CASRSPVGTQYF	TGTGCAAGTCGCTCCCCCGTGGGGACGCAGTATTTT
TRBV25-1	TRBJ2-7	-	TRBD2	CASSARLADLSYEQYF	TGTGCCAGCAGTGCCAGACTAGCGGACCTTTCCTACGAGCAGTACTTC
TRBV28	TRBJ2-7	-	TRBD2	CASRIEGLAGDEQYF	TGTGCCAGCAGAATCGAAGGACTAGCGGGAGACGAGCAGTACTTC
TRBV28	TRBJ2-7	-	-	CASRTPRAAYEQYF	TGTGCCAGCAGGACCCCAAGGGCAGCCTACGAGCAGTACTTC
TRBV9	TRBJ2-3	-	TRBD2	CASSVGGLAGGPSDTQYF	TGTGCCAGCAGCGTAGGGGGCTTAGCGGGAGGGCCGTCAGATACGCAGTATTTT
TRBV5-1	TRBJ2-2	few	TRBD1	CASSLTGQGGTGELFF	TGCGCCAGCAGCCTCACCGGACAGGGGGGTACCGGGGAGCTGTTTTTT
TRBV5-5	TRBJ1-5	-	TRBD1	CASSPGPGQGLYSNQPQHF	TGTGCCAGCAGCCCTGGTCCGGGACAGGGATTGTATAGCAATCAGCCCCAGCATTTT
TRBV9	TRBJ1-2	once	-	CASSVAPEGDYGYTF	TGTGCCAGCAGCGTAGCGCCCGAAGGGGACTATGGCTACACCTTC
TRBV7-9	TRBJ1-5	-	TRBD1	CASSLGQGVNQPQHF	TGTGCCAGCAGCTTGGGACAGGGAGTCAATCAGCCCCAGCATTTT
TRBV5-6	TRBJ1-1	-	-	CASSLLTANTEAFF	TGTGCCAGCAGCTTGCTGACGGCGAACACTGAAGCTTTCTTT
TRBV18	TRBJ2-4	-	TRBD2	CASSPAGARNIQYF	TGTGCCAGCTCACCAGCGGGAGCTCGAAACATTCAGTACTTC
TRBV6-1	TRBJ2-3	-	-	CASKQGLDTQYF	TGTGCCAGCAAGCAGGGCCTAGATACGCAGTATTTT
TRBV19	TRBJ1-5	-	TRBD1	CASSGDRGSQPQHF	TGTGCCAGTAGTGGGGACAGGGGGAGTCAGCCCCAGCATTTT
TRBV7-9	TRBJ2-7	-	TRBD1	CASSRQGPEQYF	TGTGCCAGCAGCAGACAGGGTCCCGAGCAGTACTTC
TRBV2	TRBJ2-3	-	TRBD2	CASKTLAGGNADTQYF	TGTGCCAGCAAGACCCTAGCGGGAGGCAACGCAGATACGCAGTATTTT
TRBV2	TRBJ2-1	-	-	CASSAIVPEQFF	TGTGCCAGCAGTGCAATAGTCCCTGAGCAGTTCTTC
TRBV5-1	TRBJ1-4	-	-	CASSLGATTNEKLFF	TGCGCCAGCAGCTTGGGGGCTACAACTAATGAAAAACTGTTTTTT
TRBV29-1	TRBJ1-1	-	-	CSVGMLTAKNTEAFF	TGCAGCGTTGGAATGCTGACAGCAAAGAACACTGAAGCTTTCTTT
TRBV7-9	TRBJ1-1	-	-	CASSGTALGTEAFF	TGTGCCAGCAGCGGGACTGCTCTCGGCACTGAAGCTTTCTTT
TRBV6-5	TRBJ2-7	once	TRBD1	CASSALQGAYEQYF	TGTGCCAGCAGTGCGCTACAGGGGGCCTACGAGCAGTACTTC
TRBV7-2	TRBJ1-5	-	-	CASSFGGRINQPQHF	TGTGCCAGCAGCTTTGGGGGACGGATCAATCAGCCCCAGCATTTT
TRBV28	TRBJ1-1	-	TRBD1	CASSSIGGPTEAFF	TGTGCCAGCAGCTCGATAGGGGGCCCCACTGAAGCTTTCTTT
TRBV28	TRBJ2-1	-	-	CASSPMRWAVDSSYNEQFF	TGTGCCAGCAGTCCGATGAGGTGGGCAGTCGATAGCTCCTACAATGAGCAGTTCTTC
TRBV19	TRBJ1-2	once	-	CASSIRGRGDGGYGYTF	TGTGCCAGTAGTATACGGGGTCGGGGGGACGGCGGCTATGGCTACACCTTC
TRBV2	TRBJ2-7	-	-	CASSAFSYEQYF	TGTGCCAGCAGTGCCTTCTCCTACGAGCAGTACTTC
TRBV6-6	TRBJ1-2	-	-	CASSYTRQPNYGYTF	TGTGCCAGCAGTTACACACGACAGCCTAACTATGGCTACACCTTC
TRBV2	TRBJ1-6	-	-	CASSVRSQSSYNSPLHF	TGTGCCAGCAGTGTGCGGAGTCAGAGCTCCTATAATTCACCCCTCCACTTT
TRBV5-5	TRBJ2-1	-	TRBD2	CASSLGLAGHNEQFF	TGTGCCAGCAGCTTAGGACTAGCAGGGCACAATGAGCAGTTCTTC
TRBV28	TRBJ2-1	-	-	CASTLTGVGNDEQFF	TGTGCCAGCACTTTGACTGGAGTTGGGAACGATGAGCAGTTCTTC
TRBV21-1	TRBJ2-4	once	-	CASSKSRAKNIQYF	TGTGCCAGCAGCAAAAGCAGAGCCAAAAACATTCAGTACTTC
TRBV29-1	TRBJ1-3	-	-	CSVGAGPISGNTIYF	TGCAGCGTTGGCGCAGGGCCGATCTCTGGAAACACCATATATTTT
TRBV5-5	TRBJ2-7	-	TRBD1	CASRRGQGVPYEQYF	TGTGCCAGCAGACGGGGACAGGGGGTACCCTACGAGCAGTACTTC
TRBV28	TRBJ2-4	-	-	CASSPTLGRERGLAKNIQYF	TGTGCCAGCAGTCCTACGTTAGGGCGGGAGAGGGGGCTAGCCAAAAACATTCAGTACTTC
TRBV28	TRBJ2-3	-	-	CASRTGQTDTQYF	TGTGCCAGCAGGACGGGACAAACAGATACGCAGTATTTT
TRBV6-1	TRBJ2-5	once	-	CASRPGPQETQYF	TGTGCCAGCAGACCCGGGCCCCAAGAGACCCAGTACTTC
TRBV27	TRBJ2-7	-	-	CASSPTPRPRYEQYF	TGTGCCAGCAGTCCAACCCCCCGACCTCGCTACGAGCAGTACTTC
TRBV28	TRBJ2-7	-	TRBD2	CASSFRHIGTSGTYEQYF	TGTGCCAGCAGTTTTCGCCATATCGGGACTAGCGGTACCTACGAGCAGTACTTC
TRBV18	TRBJ1-5	-	-	CASSHDRNQPQHF	TGTGCCAGCTCACACGACAGAAATCAGCCCCAGCATTTT
TRBV2	TRBJ2-7	-	-	CASRVDSGTRVEQYF	TGTGCCAGCAGAGTAGACTCCGGGACCCGTGTCGAGCAGTACTTC
TRBV5-4	TRBJ2-6	-	-	CASSLDNKGPGANVLTF	TGTGCCAGCAGCTTGGATAATAAAGGGCCAGGGGCCAACGTCCTGACTTTC
TRBV14	TRBJ2-2	-	-	CASSSLVAGELFF	TGTGCCAGCAGCTCTCTGGTAGCAGGGGAGCTGTTTTTT
TRBV28	TRBJ1-5	-	-	CASSTVVGALQPQHF	TGTGCCAGCAGCACTGTCGTTGGGGCCCTACAGCCCCAGCATTTT
TRBV15	TRBJ2-1	once	TRBD2	CATSGTSGIGEQFF	TGTGCCACCAGCGGGACTAGCGGTATTGGGGAGCAGTTCTTC
TRBV21-1	TRBJ1-5	-	-	CASSKCRTADYSNQPQHF	TGTGCCAGCAGCAAATGTAGGACAGCCGATTATAGCAATCAGCCCCAGCATTTT
TRBV28	TRBJ2-3	-	TRBD2	CASSLYHPSGRSDTQYF	TGTGCCAGCAGTTTATACCACCCTAGCGGGAGATCAGATACGCAGTATTTT